A selection of T cell receptor beta chains follows, all from one sample in a study of radiotherapy plus CTLA-4 blockade in lung cancer. Profiled with immunoSEQ multiplex PCR; TCRdb holds only in-frame clones, not every one. The table includes tens of thousands of clones, about three quarters detected once. Material: peripheral blood, obtained from a patient treated with radiotherapy plus ipilimumab. The receptors stem from a human donor with non-small cell lung cancer who had stable disease on radiotherapy plus ipilimumab. The CDR3 runs from the conserved cysteine through the conserved F or W.

>TRBV9|TRBJ2-2
CASSVEGGSFTGELFF
>TRBV28|TRBJ2-5
CASRGGLGPLQETQYF
>TRBV7-2|TRBJ1-5
CASSLDGQGRQPQHF
>TRBV5-6|TRBJ2-5
CASSPPAALQETQYF
>TRBV19|TRBJ1-2
CASSIQSRGYTF
>TRBV5-4|TRBJ2-7
CASSLSGGRYEQYF
>TRBV19|TRBJ1-2
CASSIQGGYTF
>TRBV4-1|TRBJ2-5
CASSQVSWGETQYF
>TRBV4-3|TRBJ1-2
CASSQDRYGYTF
>TRBV7-2|TRBJ2-7
CASSPEAVSSYEQYF
>TRBV7-8|TRBJ2-3
CASSLERRDTQYF
>TRBV6-1|TRBJ1-5
CASSEAGGLNQPQHF
>TRBV6-5|TRBJ2-2
CASKIRDRGTGELFF
>TRBV18|TRBJ1-3
CASSPATGRGGNTIYF
>TRBV19|TRBJ1-1
CASSTTRQGRNTEAFF
>TRBV4-1|TRBJ1-2
CASSPGELLFSGYTF
>TRBV5-1|TRBJ2-7
CASSLGPGLEGYEQYF
>TRBV5-1|TRBJ1-2
CASSSGQPNYGYTF